These 31 T cell receptor beta chains were all obtained from the same sample, sequenced in a study of cytomegalovirus exposure and HLA in healthy donors. In the PCR, 60 Vbeta and 13 Jbeta primers were used. The protocol was immunoSEQ multiplex PCR, while the TCRdb copy is restricted to in-frame clones and leaves out a portion. The sample shows fewer than 200,000 clones, roughly 73% of them seen only once. Sequenced material: PBMCs. These receptor sequences come from a male donor in good health and CMV-seronegative.

The V and J genes are TRBV9 and TRBJ2-7, with 10 bases matching TRBD1. This CDR3 spans 13 amino acids. Germline V CDR1 and CDR2: SGDLS, YYNGEE. The V gene end was trimmed by 3 bases and the J gene end by 5 bases; junction bases not matched to a gene: 2. The CDR3 bases are TGTGCCAGCAGCGGACAGGGGGCACACGAGCAGTACTTC. It codes for CASSGQGAHEQYF.

The chain couples TRBV6-5 to TRBJ2-1; D not certain. Germline CDR1 is MNHEY and CDR2 is SVGAGI. The CDR3 has 14 residues. V was trimmed by 5 bases and J by 10 bases, leaving 18 bases between them. For the CDR3, the DNA is TGTGCCAGCAGTCCGGATAGGTCCCCCGGGGAGCAGTTCTTC. Protein: CASSPDRSPGEQFF.

The chain couples TRBV5-1 to TRBJ2-7; 10 bases map to TRBD1. The CDR3 runs 15 residues. The junction had 5 bases not matched to a gene; V was cut back by 0 bases and J by 5 bases. The germline V gene has CDR1 SGHRS and CDR2 YFSETQ. The CDR3 DNA reads TGCGCCAGCAGCTTGGAGGGACAGGGGAGGAACGAGCAGTACTTC. Its translation is CASSLEGQGRNEQYF.

CDR3 in amino acids: CASRVWTTKTDTQYF. As DNA, the CDR3 is TGCGCCAGCAGGGTATGGACAACTAAGACAGATACGCAGTATTTT. This chain uses TRBV5-1 with TRBJ2-3, with D maybe TRBD1 (5 bases). Trimming removed 5 bases from V and 3 bases from J, with 16 bases in between. CDR1 is SGHRS, CDR2 YFSETQ, per germline. The CDR3 is made up of 15 amino acids. The entire variable domain, with the rest obtained from reference TRBV5-1 and TRBJ2-3, is as follows: KAGVTQTPRYLIKTRGQQVTLSCSPISGHRSVSWYQQTPGQGLQFLFEYFSETQRNKGNFPGRFSGRQFSNSRSEMNVSTLELGDSALYLCASRVWTTKTDTQYFGPGTRLTVL.

The rearrangement joins TRBV2 to TRBJ2-3; 9 bases map to TRBD2. This CDR3 has 18 amino acids. CDR1 and CDR2 from the germline V gene are SNHLY and FYNNEI. V was clipped by 0 bases and J by 2 bases; unmatched bases: 9. The CDR3 region is CASSEAAIAGDYTDTQYF. The CDR3 bases are TGTGCCAGCAGTGAAGCGGCGATAGCGGGAGATTACACAGATACGCAGTATTTT.

The chain links TRBV4-3 to TRBJ2-7, with TRBD2 matching 8 bases. CDR1 and CDR2 from the germline V gene are LGHNA and YSLEER. The CDR3 contains 15 residues. With V trimmed by 3 bases and J by 2 bases, 6 bases remained unmatched. The CDR3 nucleotides are TGCGCCAGCAGCCAGGGACTAGAGTCGCCCTACGAGCAGTACTTC. Protein: CASSQGLESPYEQYF.

This rearrangement joins TRBV5-1 to TRBJ2-3; maybe TRBD1 (6 bases). CDR3 length: 14 residues. Trimming removed 3 bases at V and 7 bases at J, with 15 bases between. The germline V gene encodes CDR1 SGHRS and CDR2 YFSETQ. CDR3 sequence reads: CASSWITGSHTQYF. CDR3 coding DNA: TGCGCCAGCAGCTGGATTACAGGGAGCCATACGCAGTATTTT.

This chain connects TRBV19 to TRBJ1-4; a possible D gene is TRBD1 (6 bases). The CDR3 runs 15 residues. Between the trimmed V and J ends, which lost 2 bases and 5 bases, there was a span of 12 bases. Germline loops: CDR1 LNHDA, CDR2 SQIVND (reference sequence). The CDR3 DNA is TGTGCCAGTAGTATATCTGGACAGCTAAATGAAAAACTGTTTTTT. This codes for CASSISGQLNEKLFF.

The rearrangement joins TRBV7-3 to TRBJ2-1; 10 bases agree with TRBD2. Trimming removed 1 base from V and 2 bases from J; junction bases left unmatched: 2. CDR3 length: 16 residues. The germline gives CDR1 SGHTA, CDR2 FQGTGA. The chain's CDR3 is CASSLRTSGAYNEQFF. DNA of the CDR3: TGTGCCAGCAGCTTAAGGACTAGCGGTGCCTACAATGAGCAGTTCTTC. The whole variable domain, remainder taken from reference TRBV7-3 and TRBJ2-1, is GAGVSQTPSNKVTEKGKYVELRCDPISGHTALYWYRQSLGQGPEFLIYFQGTGAADDSGLPNDRFFAVRPEGSVSTLKIQRTERGDSAVYLCASSLRTSGAYNEQFFGPGTRLTVL.

J is TRBJ2-1 and V is TRBV6-1; D call uncertain. The CDR3 sequence is 11 residues long. Germline V CDR1 and CDR2: MNHNS, SASEGT. Trimming shortened V by 5 bases and J by 7 bases, and 6 bases separated the two germline ends. The CDR3 here is CASSYGNEQFF. The CDR3 coding sequence is TGTGCCAGCAGTTACGGGAATGAGCAGTTCTTC.

This clone has a handful of counts. V is TRBV20-1 and J is TRBJ2-7; D remains ambiguous. Germline V gives CDR1 DFQATT, CDR2 SNEGSKA (reference sequence). Trimming stripped 7 bases from V and 2 bases from J, with 9 bases between. The CDR3 is 11 amino acids. The CDR3 DNA reads TGCAGTGGGCAGCGCACCTACGAGCAGTACTTC. It is translated as CSGQRTYEQYF.

The gene calls are TRBV5-6 and TRBJ1-3; TRBD1 is a possible D gene (5 bases). Germline values: CDR1 SGHDT, CDR2 YYEEEE. The CDR3 sequence is 15 residues long. Trimming pared 0 bases from V and 8 bases from J, leaving 15 bases between. The CDR3 reads CASSLAGRVTDTIYF. Here the CDR3 DNA reads TGTGCCAGCAGCTTGGCAGGCAGGGTTACTGACACCATATATTTT. Full variable domain (remainder filled in from reference TRBV5-6 and TRBJ1-3): DAGVTQSPTHLIKTRGQQVTLRCSPKSGHDTVSWYQQALGQGPQFIFQYYEEEERQRGNFPDRFSGHQFPNYSSELNVNALLLGDSALYLCASSLAGRVTDTIYFGEGSWLTVV.

The J gene is TRBJ2-7, the V gene TRBV7-9; 10 bases align to TRBD2. There are 15 residues in the CDR3. Trimming cost V 4 bases and J 1 base; bases outside gene matches: 4. Germline CDR1 reads SEHNR; CDR2 reads FQNEAQ (reference sequence). In DNA, the CDR3 is TGTGCCAGCAGCTCGACTAGCGGGCAATCCTACGAGCAGTACTTC. Its translation: CASSSTSGQSYEQYF.

The genes are TRBV9 and TRBJ2-2; TRBD2 is a possible D gene (6 bases). CDR3 size: 14 residues. Trimming left V 0 bases short and J 6 bases short, with 9 bases between. Germline assignment: CDR1 SGDLS and CDR2 YYNGEE. The CDR3 loop is CASSVVRRAGELFF. Written as DNA, the CDR3 is TGTGCCAGCAGCGTAGTCAGGAGGGCCGGGGAGCTGTTTTTT.

This clone has a handful of counts. The V call is TRBV15, the J call TRBJ2-2; 7 nucleotides line up with TRBD1. J was trimmed by 2 bases and V by 9 bases; bases with no gene match: 3. The CDR3 is made up of 13 amino acids. Per the germline V gene, CDR1 is LNHNV and CDR2 is YYDKDF (reference sequence). CDR3 bases: TGTGCCACGAGACAGGGAAACACCGGGGAGCTGTTTTTT. Translation gives CATRQGNTGELFF. Full variable domain (rest looked up from reference TRBV15 and TRBJ2-2): DAMVIQNPRYQVTQFGKPVTLSCSQTLNHNVMYWYQQKSSQAPKLLFHYYDKDFNNEADTPDNFQSRRPNTSFCFLDIRSPGLGDTAMYLCATRQGNTGELFFGEGSRLTVL.

The genes are TRBV5-8 and TRBJ2-7; 12 bases agree with TRBD2. Germline values: CDR1 SGHTS, CDR2 YDEGEE. This CDR3 contains 14 residues. Germline trimming cut 6 bases from V and 2 bases from J; bases unmatched to any gene: 3. CDR3 DNA: TGTGCCAGCAACCTAGCGGGGGGGCCCTACGAGCAGTACTTC. It is translated as CASNLAGGPYEQYF.

This clone came up a few times. CDR3 bases: TGTGCCAGCAGTGAACAGGGGGCACCCCAGCATTTT. It translates to CASSEQGAPQHF. The chain has TRBV28 and TRBJ1-5, with TRBD1 matching over 9 bases. The length of the CDR3 is 12 residues. CDR1 is MDHEN and CDR2 is SYDVKM in the germline V gene. V gave up 5 bases and J gave up 10 bases; unmatched junction bases: 3.

This chain joins TRBV5-6 and TRBJ2-2; possible D gene TRBD2, 5 bases. The germline CDR1 and CDR2 sequences are SGHDT and YYEEEE. The CDR3 totals 14 residues. V dropped 2 bases and J dropped 8 bases, with 13 bases sitting between them. This CDR3 is CASSFWKGAGELFF. CDR3 sequence (DNA): TGTGCCAGCAGCTTCTGGAAGGGAGCTGGGGAGCTGTTTTTT.

The chain couples TRBV10-1 to TRBJ2-3; 9 bases agree with TRBD2. The CDR3 totals 16 residues. With 8 bases clipped from V and 4 bases from J, the junction kept 13 bases outside the gene matches. From germline, CDR1 is WNHNN and CDR2 SYGVQD (reference sequence). CDR3 sequence (DNA): TGCGCCAGCGGGCCAGTAAGCGGGAGGTATCCAGATACGCAGTATTTT. Protein sequence: CASGPVSGRYPDTQYF.

The chain is built from TRBV9 and TRBJ2-3; tentative D call: TRBD1 (7 bases). Trimming stripped 4 bases from V and 7 bases from J, with 19 bases between. The length of the CDR3 is 15 residues. Germline V lookup: CDR1 SGDLS, CDR2 YYNGEE. CDR3 DNA: TGTGCCAGCAGCCCCCGACAGGGAGGTCGTCATACGCAGTATTTT. Its protein is CASSPRQGGRHTQYF.

This chain links TRBV20-1 with TRBJ1-1; no clear D gene. The CDR3 spans 11 residues. CDR1 and CDR2 from the germline V gene are DFQATT and SNEGSKA (reference sequence). V was pared by 3 bases and J by 7 bases, with 9 bases between. CDR3 amino acids: CSASPQVEAFF. The CDR3 region has the DNA TGCAGTGCTAGTCCACAAGTTGAAGCTTTCTTT.

The chain is built from TRBV5-1 and TRBJ2-2; 10 positions agree with TRBD1. The CDR3 is 19 amino acids. V was clipped by 4 bases and J by 4 bases; unmatched bases: 16. CDR1 SGHRS and CDR2 YFSETQ come from the germline V gene. CDR3 sequence (DNA): TGCGCCAGCAGCGTACGGGGAGGAGGACAGGGGGACCTCACCGGGGAGCTGTTTTTT. It yields the protein CASSVRGGGQGDLTGELFF.

V is TRBV5-6 and J is TRBJ2-3, with unresolved D. This CDR3 has 12 residues. V dropped 3 bases and J dropped 6 bases, with 8 bases sitting between them. Germline V gives CDR1 SGHDT, CDR2 YYEEEE. The CDR3 sequence is CASSSSVDTQYF. For the CDR3, the DNA is TGTGCCAGCAGCTCGTCGGTGGATACGCAGTATTTT.

The CDR3 nucleotides are TGTGCCATCAGTGATTTAGCGGGGGGGAACACAGATACGCAGTATTTT. Translating it yields CAISDLAGGNTDTQYF. This chain links TRBV10-3 with TRBJ2-3; 11 nucleotides match TRBD2. There are 16 residues in the CDR3. V lost 3 bases, J lost 2 bases, and 4 bases stayed unmatched. Germline V gene lookup returns CDR1 ENHRY and CDR2 SYGVKD.

This chain joins TRBV19 and TRBJ1-1; D might be TRBD1 (5 bases). Between the trimmed V and J ends, which lost 3 bases and 6 bases, there was a span of 11 bases. The CDR3 totals 13 residues. Germline V lookup: CDR1 LNHDA, CDR2 SQIVND (reference sequence). The CDR3 DNA sequence: TGTGCCAGTAGTATCGGGGGGACGGCTGAAGCTTTCTTT. Translated, it gives CASSIGGTAEAFF. Full variable domain (rest looked up from reference TRBV19 and TRBJ1-1): DGGITQSPKYLFRKEGQNVTLSCEQNLNHDAMYWYRQDPGQGLRLIYYSQIVNDFQKGDIAEGYSVSREKKESFPLTVTSAQKNPTAFYLCASSIGGTAEAFFGQGTRLTVV.

The rearrangement joins TRBV28 to TRBJ2-5, with a possible D match to TRBD2 (6 bases). CDR3 length: 15 residues. V was shortened by 2 bases and J by 2 bases, with 12 bases between the two germline ends. Germline values: CDR1 MDHEN, CDR2 SYDVKM. CDR3 coding DNA: TGTGCCAGCAGTTTAAACGGGGCGGGGCAAGAGACCCAGTACTTC. This codes for CASSLNGAGQETQYF.

The chain has TRBV4-1 and TRBJ1-4, with D possibly matching TRBD1 (6 bases). In germline, CDR1 is MGHRA, CDR2 YSYEKL. CDR3 length equals 16 residues. The V gene lost 6 bases and the J gene lost 0 bases, with 14 bases spanning the gap. The CDR3 is CASSQPGHTTNEKLFF. As DNA, the CDR3 is TGCGCCAGCAGTCAACCGGGACACACAACTAATGAAAAACTGTTTTTT.

The gene calls are TRBV5-1 and TRBJ2-5; unclear D gene. The CDR3 is made up of 13 amino acids. V shed 4 bases and J shed 4 bases, with 11 bases lying between them. Germline V gene lookup returns CDR1 SGHRS and CDR2 YFSETQ. CDR3 bases: TGCGCCAGCAGCCCTACTGGGCCAGAGACCCAGTACTTC. Its protein product is CASSPTGPETQYF.

The chain has TRBV4-1 and TRBJ2-3; TRBD2 is a possible D gene (7 bases). The germline V and J ends were trimmed by 0 bases and 2 bases, with 15 bases remaining between them. Germline loops: CDR1 MGHRA, CDR2 YSYEKL. CDR3 length: 17 amino acids. This CDR3 reads CASSQDGGGGTTDTQYF. CDR3 in DNA: TGCGCCAGCAGCCAAGATGGAGGGGGGGGAACCACAGATACGCAGTATTTT.

This clone was counted only a few times. The V and J genes are TRBV28 and TRBJ1-2; 8 nucleotides line up with TRBD1. The J segment lost 8 bases and the V segment lost 4 bases, leaving 6 bases of the junction unmatched. This CDR3 has 13 residues. Germline lookup yields CDR1 MDHEN and CDR2 SYDVKM. The CDR3 bases are TGTGCCAGCAGTTCCGGACAGGGAGGCGGCTACACCTTC. This sequence encodes CASSSGQGGGYTF.

This clone was recorded once. The chain joins TRBV6-1 to TRBJ2-5, with a weak D call TRBD2 (5 bases). The J call may be mistaken, given a closer DNA end match to TRBJ2-7. Germline V gives CDR1 MNHNS, CDR2 SASEGT. The CDR3 loop spans 15 amino acids. This CDR3 is CASSPTTGSGYEQYF. The CDR3 nucleotides are TGTGCCAGCAGCCCTACGACGGGTTCGGGGTACGAGCAGTACTTC.